The clone carrying this T cell receptor beta chain was seen more than once but under ten times. The target antigen is unknown. The data stem from a study of cytomegalovirus exposure and HLA in healthy donors. General observations from the study: What was likely a sequencing artifact was a cluster of highly shared sequence variants. Researchers had no immune exposure information except CMV serostatus available.

With 60 Vbeta and 13 Jbeta primers, the PCR was carried out. Measured with immunoSEQ multiplex PCR; TCRdb has only the in-frame clones, and not every one. The sample shows about 100,000 clones, around four fifths of them seen only once. CDR1 and CDR2 (germline): MNHEY, SMNVEV (reference sequence). The CDR3 runs to 14 residues. With 4 bases removed from V and 3 bases from J, the gap between germline ends came to 10 bases. This receptor was taken from a man under 40 in good health and CMV-seronegative. Sequences were obtained from PBMCs. V gene TRBV27 combines with J gene TRBJ1-3, with D possibly being TRBD1 (5 bases). The CDR3 DNA reads as TGTGCCAGCAGTTGCAGGGTGAGTGGAAACACCATATATTTT. Amino acid sequence: CASSCRVSGNTIYF.